These 25 T cell receptor beta chains share one sample of origin, sequenced in a study of shared clonotypes between healthy human individuals. Positively selected for CCR7, the CD45RO-negative cells used as naive CD8 cells excluded terminally differentiated effector memory CD45RA+ cells. Produced via immunoSEQ multiplex PCR; TCRdb's table is partial and in-frame only. The table has fewer than 800,000 clones, 92% seen once; the top ten hold 24%. The sample taken for sequencing was naive CD8+ T cells sorted from blood. The source is a man aged 30 to 39 in good health.

The rearrangement joins TRBV29-1 to TRBJ2-7, with TRBD1 matching 8 bases. V shed 7 bases, J shed 5 bases, and the junction held 7 bases outside the gene matches. Germline lookup yields CDR1 SQVTM and CDR2 ANQGSEA. There are 12 residues in the CDR3. In DNA form, the CDR3 reads TGCAGCGCCGCGGGACAGGAGAACGAGCAGTACTTC. This sequence encodes CSAAGQENEQYF.

J is TRBJ2-7 and V is TRBV5-8; tentative D call: TRBD1 (6 bases). CDR3 size: 13 residues. In germline, CDR1 is SGHTS, CDR2 YDEGEE. V shed 7 bases and J shed 0 bases, with 11 bases lying between them. This chain's CDR3 is CASRTESSYEQYF. The CDR3 DNA is TGTGCCAGCCGGACAGAAAGCTCCTACGAGCAGTACTTC.

The chain links TRBV6-5 to TRBJ2-2, with D tentatively TRBD1 (5 bases). V gave up 2 bases and J gave up 6 bases, with 13 bases separating them. CDR1 and CDR2 from the germline V gene are MNHEY and SVGAGI. There are 15 residues in the CDR3. CDR3 DNA sequence: TGTGCCAGCAGTTACCAGTCAGGGTTGGCCGGGGAGCTGTTTTTT. This sequence encodes CASSYQSGLAGELFF.

The rearrangement uses TRBV4-3 and TRBJ1-1; D ambiguous. Germline V gene sequence: CDR1 LGHNA, CDR2 YSLEER. The CDR3 consists of 16 residues. Trimming took off 0 bases at V and 0 bases at J, with 11 bases between the two ends. CDR3 DNA: TGCGCCAGCAGCCAAGATCGTCGGGGTTTGAACACTGAAGCTTTCTTT. It yields the protein CASSQDRRGLNTEAFF.

This chain joins TRBV6-1 and TRBJ1-2, with D uncertain. The germline V and J ends were trimmed by 1 base and 0 bases, with 9 bases remaining between them. The CDR3 runs to 15 residues. The germline gives CDR1 MNHNS, CDR2 SASEGT. The CDR3 DNA reads TGTGCCAGCAGTGAAGAGGTTATGGCTAACTATGGCTACACCTTC. This codes for CASSEEVMANYGYTF.

V gene TRBV5-1 combines with J gene TRBJ2-7; a possible D gene is TRBD1 (6 bases). The ends were cut back, 4 bases at V and 5 bases at J, with 16 bases in the middle. Germline CDR1 and CDR2: SGHRS and YFSETQ. This CDR3 contains 14 residues. In DNA form, the CDR3 reads TGCGCCAGCAGCCTTCAGGAACAGGGCGACGAGCAGTACTTC. This codes for CASSLQEQGDEQYF.

Concerning this clone itself: Other DNA sequences within the sample encode an identical CDR3. This chain joins TRBV19 and TRBJ2-7, with 10 bases lining up with TRBD1. The CDR3 runs 15 residues. The germline V gene has CDR1 LNHDA and CDR2 SQIVND (reference sequence). After removal of 1 base from V and 2 bases from J, the junction contained 2 bases not matched to a gene. CDR3 coding DNA: TGTGCCAGTAGTATAGTTGGACAGGGGGCCTACGAGCAGTACTTC. Its protein is CASSIVGQGAYEQYF.

This clone occurred once. The V call is TRBV11-2, the J call TRBJ2-4, with a tentative D call TRBD1 (5 bases). This CDR3 has 12 amino acids. V was shortened by 6 bases and J by 5 bases, with 8 bases between the two germline ends. Germline V CDR1 and CDR2: SGHAT, FQNNGV. CDR3 residues: CASRGLENIQYF. The CDR3, as DNA: TGTGCCAGCAGGGGGCTAGAAAACATTCAGTACTTC.

This clone was seen only a few times. V is TRBV13 and J is TRBJ2-7; TRBD1 matches at 9 bases. CDR1 PRHDT and CDR2 FYEKMQ come from the germline V gene (reference sequence). Unmatched junction bases numbered 6, after V lost 4 bases and J lost 5 bases. CDR3 length: 14 residues. CDR3: CASSSGTGSHEQYF. CDR3 nucleotides: TGTGCCAGCAGCTCCGGGACAGGGTCCCACGAGCAGTACTTC.

This clone appeared once. The gene calls are TRBV6-5 and TRBJ2-2; TRBD1 aligns across 8 bases. The germline CDR1 and CDR2 sequences are MNHEY and SVGAGI. The CDR3 has 15 amino acids. V shed 5 bases, J shed 6 bases, and the junction held 8 bases outside the gene matches. CDR3 in amino acids: CASSQDRVLAGELFF. The CDR3 DNA sequence: TGTGCCAGCAGTCAGGACAGGGTTTTAGCCGGGGAGCTGTTTTTT.

The chain is built from TRBV7-9 and TRBJ2-7; the match to TRBD1 covers 9 bases. CDR1 SEHNR and CDR2 FQNEAQ come from the germline V gene (reference sequence). The CDR3 spans 15 residues. V was pared by 5 bases and J by 3 bases, with 8 bases of the junction left unmatched. The CDR3, as DNA: TGTGCCAGCAGCCGCGGGGGACAGGGCTTCTACGAGCAGTACTTC. Its translation: CASSRGGQGFYEQYF. Using reference TRBV7-9 and TRBJ2-7 for the parts outside the CDR3, the full variable domain is DTGVSQNPRHKITKRGQNVTFRCDPISEHNRLYWYRQTLGQGPEFLTYFQNEAQLEKSRLLSDRFSAERPKGSFSTLEIQRTEQGDSAMYLCASSRGGQGFYEQYFGPGTRLTVT.

The J gene is TRBJ2-7, the V gene TRBV27; 16 bases fit TRBD2. The CDR3 is made up of 18 amino acids. Germline CDR1 and CDR2: MNHEY and SMNVEV (reference sequence). The V gene end was trimmed by 6 bases and the J gene end by 2 bases; junction bases not matched to a gene: 10. The CDR3 nucleotides are TGTGCCAGCAGACAACGAGCCGGGACTAGCGGGAGGGCCTACGAGCAGTACTTC. This codes for CASRQRAGTSGRAYEQYF.

The chain is built from TRBV28 and TRBJ2-3; D is perhaps TRBD2 (5 bases). Trimming took 2 bases from V and 6 from J, leaving 12 bases between them. CDR3 length: 14 residues. Germline V CDR1 and CDR2: MDHEN, SYDVKM. CDR3 coding DNA: TGTGCCAGCAGTTTAGGAGCGGCCCGCGATACGCAGTATTTT. This encodes CASSLGAARDTQYF.

CDR3 protein: CASSELRTGGRTDTQYF. DNA for the CDR3: TGTGCCAGCAGTGAACTCCGGACAGGGGGCCGGACAGATACGCAGTATTTT. The gene calls are TRBV27 and TRBJ2-3, with 11 bases matching TRBD1. Germline CDR1 MNHEY, CDR2 SMNVEV (reference sequence). The CDR3 has 17 amino acids. With 5 bases clipped from V and 3 bases from J, the junction kept 10 bases outside the gene matches.

In regard to this clone: A junction end diverges from the germline sequence, so it may reflect a read error. Other DNA sequences in the same sample also yield this CDR3. This chain connects TRBV29-1 to TRBJ2-7, with D tentatively TRBD2 (5 bases). CDR3 size: 14 residues. CDR1 SQVTM and CDR2 ANQGSEA come from the germline V gene. The CDR3 sequence: CSVEVSASSYEQYF. CDR3 DNA sequence: TGCAGCGTTGAGGTGAGCGCTAGCTCCTACGAACAGTACTTC.

The V and J genes are TRBV18 and TRBJ2-5; no firm D call. The CDR3 consists of 11 residues. Germline V gene sequence: CDR1 KGHSH, CDR2 LQKENI. The V end lost 8 bases, the J end lost 0 bases, and 4 bases lay between the germline ends. The CDR3 region has the DNA TGTGCCAGCGCGTACCAAGAGACCCAGTACTTC. It translates to CASAYQETQYF.

V gene TRBV5-1 combines with J gene TRBJ2-7; D gene ambiguous. Trimming took 1 base from V and 7 from J, leaving 15 bases between them. Germline assignment: CDR1 SGHRS and CDR2 YFSETQ. The CDR3 totals 14 residues. Here the CDR3 reads CASSLRVSEYEQYF. CDR3 bases: TGCGCCAGCAGCTTGCGGGTTTCTGAGTATGAGCAGTACTTC.

V gene TRBV4-1 combines with J gene TRBJ2-7; possibly TRBD1 for D (6 bases). V lost 5 bases to trimming and J lost 7 bases, with 18 bases between them. CDR3 length: 14 amino acids. Germline loops: CDR1 MGHRA, CDR2 YSYEKL. This chain's CDR3 is CASSYREATGEQYF. In DNA form, the CDR3 reads TGCGCCAGCAGCTACAGGGAAGCTACGGGGGAGCAGTACTTC.

The rearrangement uses TRBV7-6 and TRBJ2-7; 7 bases map to TRBD2. The CDR3 is made up of 14 amino acids. The germline CDR1 and CDR2 sequences are SGHVS and FNYEAQ. Trimming removed 1 base from V and 6 bases from J; junction bases left unmatched: 6. CDR3 region: CASSLVSGGTEQYF. In nucleotides, the CDR3 is TGTGCCAGCAGCTTAGTGTCGGGGGGAACCGAGCAGTACTTC.

The rearrangement links TRBV19 to TRBJ2-5, with TRBD1 identical over 11 bases. The CDR3 spans 16 residues. V gave up 5 bases and J gave up 5 bases; unmatched junction bases: 10. From germline, CDR1 is LNHDA and CDR2 SQIVND (reference sequence). The CDR3 bases are TGTGCCAGTAGTGACCCGGGACAGGGGGGAAGGGAGACCCAGTACTTC. It is translated as CASSDPGQGGRETQYF.

This chain connects TRBV7-9 to TRBJ2-1; D possibly corresponds to TRBD2 (5 bases). With 8 bases removed from V and 5 bases from J, the gap between germline ends came to 13 bases. Germline values: CDR1 SEHNR, CDR2 FQNEAQ (reference sequence). This CDR3 contains 13 residues. DNA for the CDR3: TGTGCCAGCGAGGGCACCCAGGACAATGAGCAGTTCTTC. Its protein is CASEGTQDNEQFF.

The chain is built from TRBV5-1 and TRBJ2-7, with D possibly being TRBD2 (6 bases). V lost 3 bases to trimming and J lost 7 bases, with 11 bases between them. The CDR3 totals 12 residues. The germline CDR1 and CDR2 sequences are SGHRS and YFSETQ. The CDR3 nucleotides read TGCGCCAGCAGCTACACCGCGGGGGAGCAGTACTTC. Protein: CASSYTAGEQYF.

The V gene is TRBV14, the J gene TRBJ2-7; D may be TRBD2 (6 bases). The V end was cut by 2 bases, the J end by 4 bases, with 18 bases between. From germline, CDR1 is SGHDN and CDR2 FVKESK. The CDR3 is 16 amino acids. The CDR3 here is CASSQFGRTTKYEQYF. The DNA of the CDR3 is TGTGCCAGCAGCCAATTTGGGCGGACTACGAAATACGAGCAGTACTTC.

The chain joins TRBV5-5 to TRBJ2-7; D not resolved. The CDR3 extends over 14 amino acids. V lost 0 bases, J lost 3 bases, and 10 bases lay in between. Germline V CDR1 and CDR2: SGHKS, YYEKEE (reference sequence). This chain's CDR3 is CASSLDFTNYEQYF. The CDR3 DNA is TGTGCCAGCAGCTTGGACTTCACAAACTACGAGCAGTACTTC.

J is TRBJ1-1 and V is TRBV29-1; possible D gene TRBD1, 5 bases. Trimming took off 7 bases at V and 9 bases at J, with 18 bases between the two ends. The CDR3 loop spans 12 amino acids. Germline CDR1 and CDR2: SQVTM and ANQGSEA. CDR3 in DNA: TGCAGCGCTTCACAGGAGGGGACTAAAGCTTTCTTT. Its translation is CSASQEGTKAFF.